Below, 17 T cell receptor beta chains from the same sample are listed, as sequenced in a study of T cell responses to AZD1222 COVID-19 vaccine. Clones were sequenced by immunoSEQ multiplex PCR, and TCRdb holds only the in-frame ones, with some missing. The sample has about 130,000 clones; just over 90% are singletons. The material was peripheral blood, obtained 28 days after the second AZD1222 dose. The receptor source for this set is an adult who received the AZD1222 COVID-19 vaccine.

The chain uses TRBV5-4 and TRBJ2-7, with D possibly TRBD2 on 6 matching bases. V was trimmed by 5 bases and J by 5 bases, leaving 14 bases between them. Germline V gene lookup returns CDR1 SGHNT and CDR2 YYREEE (reference sequence). This CDR3 contains 13 residues. The chain's CDR3 is CASRRRGDNEQYF. DNA for the CDR3: TGTGCCAGCAGGAGGCGGGGCGACAACGAGCAGTACTTC.

Here the CDR3 DNA reads TGTGCCACCAGTGATTTGCCCGGACAGGGGAACACCGGGGAGCTGTTTTTT. This gives the protein CATSDLPGQGNTGELFF. This sequence joins TRBV24-1 and TRBJ2-2; 8 nucleotides line up with TRBD1. The CDR3 length is 17 residues. V was clipped by 0 bases and J by 1 base; unmatched bases: 3. CDR1 is KGHDR and CDR2 is SFDVKD in the germline V gene.

The chain carries TRBV9 and TRBJ1-2; D not certain. V was pared by 0 bases and J by 4 bases, with 10 bases between. This CDR3 contains 14 residues. Per germline, CDR1 SGDLS and CDR2 YYNGEE. CDR3 in DNA: TGTGCCAGCAGCGTAGTGGCGGCTGCCTATGGCTACACCTTC. Translation gives CASSVVAAAYGYTF.

The chain employs TRBV5-4 and TRBJ1-5; D remains ambiguous. The CDR3 is 16 residues long. Germline V gene sequence: CDR1 SGHNT, CDR2 YYREEE (reference sequence). The V and J ends lost 2 bases and 1 base respectively, with 13 bases between them. The CDR3: CASSFSPGASNQPQHF. The CDR3, as DNA: TGTGCCAGCAGCTTTTCCCCGGGAGCGAGCAATCAGCCCCAGCATTTT.

The rearrangement links TRBV5-4 to TRBJ2-7; 14 bases map to TRBD2. The germline CDR1 and CDR2 sequences are SGHNT and YYREEE (reference sequence). The CDR3 length is 16 residues. Trimming removed 4 bases from V and 7 bases from J; junction bases left unmatched: 10. The CDR3 DNA reads as TGTGCCAGCAGCCCAAGACTAGCGGGAGGGCCGGGTGAGCAGTACTTC. As protein: CASSPRLAGGPGEQYF.

The chain combines TRBV19 with TRBJ1-2, with D perhaps TRBD1 (5 bases). Germline V lookup: CDR1 LNHDA, CDR2 SQIVND (reference sequence). This CDR3 spans 12 amino acids. Trimming stripped 5 bases from V and 4 bases from J, with 8 bases between. The DNA of the CDR3 is TGTGCCAGTAGTTACAGGCTCTATGGCTACACCTTC. Its protein product is CASSYRLYGYTF.

The chain has TRBV2 and TRBJ1-6, with a possible D match to TRBD1 (5 bases). This CDR3 region has 15 residues. V gave up 0 bases and J gave up 10 bases, with 13 bases separating them. Germline-derived CDR1 and CDR2 are SNHLY and FYNNEI. This CDR3 reads CASSEAVQAVSPLHF. CDR3 coding DNA: TGTGCCAGCAGTGAAGCGGTACAGGCCGTATCACCCCTCCACTTT.

The chain carries TRBV29-1 and TRBJ1-1, with no clear D. Per germline, CDR1 SQVTM and CDR2 ANQGSEA. This CDR3 comprises 17 residues. V was clipped by 3 bases and J by 0 bases, with 20 bases between them. CDR3 residues: CSVEVDFRRGMNTEAFF. CDR3 sequence (DNA): TGCAGCGTTGAGGTGGACTTCAGGCGAGGCATGAACACTGAAGCTTTCTTT.

The rearrangement joins TRBV28 to TRBJ2-7; 9 bases line up with TRBD1. The V segment lost 4 bases and the J segment 2 bases; nucleotides outside the gene matches: 9. There are 16 residues in the CDR3. Germline CDR1 and CDR2: MDHEN and SYDVKM. The chain's CDR3 is CASSYGGQGITYEQYF. The CDR3 DNA reads as TGTGCCAGCAGTTACGGTGGACAGGGGATAACCTACGAGCAGTACTTC.

CDR3 region: CASSNGPGLAGYEQYF. The CDR3 DNA is TGTGCCAGCAGTAATGGGCCGGGACTAGCGGGCTACGAGCAGTACTTC. This sequence joins TRBV2 and TRBJ2-7, with 12 bases fitting TRBD2. J gave up 3 bases and V 5 bases, and 8 bases lay outside the gene matches. The length of the CDR3 is 16 residues. Germline CDR1 reads SNHLY; CDR2 reads FYNNEI. The variable domain in full, completed from reference TRBV2 and TRBJ2-7, reads EPEVTQTPSHQVTQMGQEVILRCVPISNHLYFYWYRQILGQKVEFLVSFYNNEISEKSEIFDDQFSVERPDGSNFTLKIRSTKLEDSAMYFCASSNGPGLAGYEQYFGPGTRLTVT.

V gene TRBV6-6 combines with J gene TRBJ2-7; D ambiguous. CDR1 and CDR2 from the germline V gene are MNHNY and SVGAGI (reference sequence). This CDR3 is 14 amino acids long. Trimming pared 7 bases from V and 1 base from J, leaving 14 bases between. The CDR3 sequence: CASKRRESSYEQYF. In nucleotides, the CDR3 is TGTGCCAGCAAAAGGAGAGAGTCGTCCTACGAGCAGTACTTC.

The chain links TRBV30 to TRBJ1-2, with TRBD1 as a possible D gene (6 bases). Between the trimmed V and J ends, which lost 2 bases and 2 bases, there was a span of 6 bases. This CDR3 has 12 residues. Germline assignment: CDR1 GTSNPN and CDR2 SVGIG (reference sequence). The CDR3 sequence: CAWSRGNYGYTF. In DNA form, the CDR3 reads TGTGCCTGGAGTAGGGGGAACTATGGCTACACCTTC.

The count of this clone is one. The chain is built from TRBV5-6 and TRBJ1-1, with D unclear. Germline lookup yields CDR1 SGHDT and CDR2 YYEEEE. This CDR3 has 11 amino acids. The V gene lost 0 bases and the J gene lost 3 bases, with 0 bases spanning the gap. CDR3 residues: CASSLDTEAFF. CDR3 nucleotide sequence: TGTGCCAGCAGCTTGGACACTGAAGCTTTCTTT. Full variable domain (rest looked up from reference TRBV5-6 and TRBJ1-1): DAGVTQSPTHLIKTRGQQVTLRCSPKSGHDTVSWYQQALGQGPQFIFQYYEEEERQRGNFPDRFSGHQFPNYSSELNVNALLLGDSALYLCASSLDTEAFFGQGTRLTVV.

This clone was observed a handful of times. This rearrangement joins TRBV27 to TRBJ2-7, with TRBD1 matching 11 bases. Trimming removed 5 bases from V and 3 bases from J; junction bases left unmatched: 6. The CDR3 loop spans 15 amino acids. Germline V gives CDR1 MNHEY, CDR2 SMNVEV (reference sequence). The CDR3 DNA sequence: TGTGCCAGCAGTCCAGGACAGGGGGCTGGCTACGAGCAGTACTTC. Protein: CASSPGQGAGYEQYF.

V gene TRBV28 combines with J gene TRBJ2-5, with a possible D match to TRBD1 (6 bases). Germline V CDR1 and CDR2: MDHEN, SYDVKM. The CDR3 spans 15 residues. Trimming pared 3 bases from V and 3 bases from J, leaving 14 bases between. CDR3: CASSLVSGVEETQYF. The CDR3 DNA is TGTGCCAGCAGTTTGGTTTCAGGGGTGGAAGAGACCCAGTACTTC.

The genes are TRBV7-9 and TRBJ2-3; 14 bases are shared with TRBD2. CDR3 length: 19 amino acids. V lost 5 bases, J lost 4 bases, and 14 bases stayed unmatched. Germline V CDR1 and CDR2: SEHNR, FQNEAQ (reference sequence). The CDR3 region has the DNA TGTGCCAGCAGCGAAAGAATCGGGACTAGCGGGAGTACGCCAGATACGCAGTATTTT. Translating gives CASSERIGTSGSTPDTQYF.

The chain joins TRBV7-8 to TRBJ1-6, with 7 bases that match TRBD1. CDR1 and CDR2 (germline): SGHVS, FQNEAQ. This CDR3 spans 15 amino acids. The V and J ends lost 6 bases and 9 bases, in that order; junction bases with no gene match: 11. Written as DNA, the CDR3 is TGTGCCAGCAGAGAAACAGGGGTTGGGGGTTCACCCCTCCACTTT. Its translation is CASRETGVGGSPLHF.